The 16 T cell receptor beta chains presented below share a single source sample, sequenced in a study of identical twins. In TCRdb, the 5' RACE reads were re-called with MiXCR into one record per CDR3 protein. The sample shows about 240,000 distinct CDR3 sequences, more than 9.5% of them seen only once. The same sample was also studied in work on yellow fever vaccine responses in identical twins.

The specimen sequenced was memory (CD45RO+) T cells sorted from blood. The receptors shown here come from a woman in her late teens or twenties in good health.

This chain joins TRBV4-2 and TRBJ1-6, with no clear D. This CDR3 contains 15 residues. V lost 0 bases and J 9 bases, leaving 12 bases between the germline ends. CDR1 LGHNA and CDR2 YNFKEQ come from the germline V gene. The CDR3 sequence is CASSQEDLGGSPLHF. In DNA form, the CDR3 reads TGTGCCAGCAGCCAAGAGGACCTTGGTGGTTCACCCCTCCACTTT.

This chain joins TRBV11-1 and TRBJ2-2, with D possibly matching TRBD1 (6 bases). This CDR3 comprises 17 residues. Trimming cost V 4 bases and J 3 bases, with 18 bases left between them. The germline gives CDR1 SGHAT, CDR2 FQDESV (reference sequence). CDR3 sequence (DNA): TGTGCCAGCAGCTCAAAACGAGTGACAGGCTACACCGGGGAGCTGTTTTTT. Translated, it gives CASSSKRVTGYTGELFF.

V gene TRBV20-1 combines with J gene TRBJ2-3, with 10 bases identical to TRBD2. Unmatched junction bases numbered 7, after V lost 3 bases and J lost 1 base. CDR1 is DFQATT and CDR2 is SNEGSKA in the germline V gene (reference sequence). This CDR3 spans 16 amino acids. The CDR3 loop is CSASLLAGDGTDTQYF. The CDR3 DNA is TGCAGTGCTAGCTTGCTAGCGGGGGATGGCACAGATACGCAGTATTTT.

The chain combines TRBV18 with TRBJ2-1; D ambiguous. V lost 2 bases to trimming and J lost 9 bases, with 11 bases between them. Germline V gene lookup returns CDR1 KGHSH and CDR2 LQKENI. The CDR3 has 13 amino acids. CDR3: CASSPVVSTEQFF. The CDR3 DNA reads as TGTGCCAGCTCACCAGTCGTATCAACTGAGCAGTTCTTC.

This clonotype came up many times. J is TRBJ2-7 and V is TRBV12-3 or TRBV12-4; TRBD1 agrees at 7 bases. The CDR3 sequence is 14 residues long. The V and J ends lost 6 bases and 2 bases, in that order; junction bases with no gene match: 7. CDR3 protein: CASSPSGGTYEQYF. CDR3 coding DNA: TGTGCCAGCAGCCCCTCAGGGGGTACCTACGAGCAGTACTTC.

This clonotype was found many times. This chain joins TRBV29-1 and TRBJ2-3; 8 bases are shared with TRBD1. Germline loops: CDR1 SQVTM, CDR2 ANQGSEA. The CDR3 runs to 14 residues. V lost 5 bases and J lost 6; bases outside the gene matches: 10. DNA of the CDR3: TGCAGCGTTCCCTCTGACAGGGGCGTGGATACGCAGTATTTT. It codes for CSVPSDRGVDTQYF.

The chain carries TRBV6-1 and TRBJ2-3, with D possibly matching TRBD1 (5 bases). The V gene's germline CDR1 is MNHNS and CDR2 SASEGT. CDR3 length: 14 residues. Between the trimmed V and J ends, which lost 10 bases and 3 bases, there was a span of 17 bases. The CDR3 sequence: CATRAGLGTDTQYF. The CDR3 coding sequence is TGTGCCACGCGCGCAGGGCTGGGGACAGATACGCAGTATTTT.

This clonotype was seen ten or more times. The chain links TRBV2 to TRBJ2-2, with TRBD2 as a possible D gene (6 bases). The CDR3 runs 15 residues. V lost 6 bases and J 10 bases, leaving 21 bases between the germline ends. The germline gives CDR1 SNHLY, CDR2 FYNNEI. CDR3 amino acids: CASSLSPGASVELFF. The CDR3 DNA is TGTGCCAGCAGCCTAAGCCCGGGAGCCTCGGTGGAGCTGTTTTTT.

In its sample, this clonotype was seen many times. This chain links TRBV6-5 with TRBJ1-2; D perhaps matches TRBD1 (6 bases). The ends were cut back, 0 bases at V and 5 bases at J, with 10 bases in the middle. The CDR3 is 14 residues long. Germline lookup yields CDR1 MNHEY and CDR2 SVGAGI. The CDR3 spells CASSYSGGRYGYTF. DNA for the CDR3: TGTGCCAGCAGTTACTCCGGGGGGCGGTATGGCTACACCTTC.

In DNA, the CDR3 is TGCGCCAGCAAAGAACTAGCGGGGACCGGGGAGCTGTTTTTT. Protein: CASKELAGTGELFF. V usage is TRBV5-1 and J usage is TRBJ2-2; 10 bases map to TRBD2. V was pared by 6 bases and J by 5 bases, with 4 bases of the junction left unmatched. CDR3 length equals 14 residues. Germline CDR1 SGHRS, CDR2 YFSETQ.

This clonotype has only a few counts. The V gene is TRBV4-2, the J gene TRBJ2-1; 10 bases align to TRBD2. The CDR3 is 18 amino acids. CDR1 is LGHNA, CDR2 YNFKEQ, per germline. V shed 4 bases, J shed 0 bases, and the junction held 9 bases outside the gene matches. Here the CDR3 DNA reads TGTGCCAGCAGCCGTAGCCTTAGCGGGGGGATCTCCTACAATGAGCAGTTCTTC. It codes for CASSRSLSGGISYNEQFF.

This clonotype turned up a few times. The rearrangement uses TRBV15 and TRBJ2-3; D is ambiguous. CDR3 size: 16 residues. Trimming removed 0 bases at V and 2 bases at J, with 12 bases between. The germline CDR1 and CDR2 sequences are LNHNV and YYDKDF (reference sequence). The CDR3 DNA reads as TGTGCCACCAGCAGAGAATATCCTGGAACCACAGATACGCAGTATTTT. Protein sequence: CATSREYPGTTDTQYF.

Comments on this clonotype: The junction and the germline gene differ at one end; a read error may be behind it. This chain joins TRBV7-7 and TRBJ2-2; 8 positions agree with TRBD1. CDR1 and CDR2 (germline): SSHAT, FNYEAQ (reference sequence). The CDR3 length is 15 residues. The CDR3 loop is CASSPRTGSAGELFF. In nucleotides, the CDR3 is TGTGCTAGCAGCCCTAGGACAGGGAGCGCCGGGGAGCTGTTTTTT.

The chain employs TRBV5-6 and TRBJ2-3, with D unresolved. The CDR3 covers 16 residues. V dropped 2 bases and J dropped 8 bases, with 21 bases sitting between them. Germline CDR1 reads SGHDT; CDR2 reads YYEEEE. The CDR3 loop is CASSFDRRTSTGTQYF. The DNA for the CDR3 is TGTGCCAGCAGCTTCGACCGGAGAACCTCAACTGGTACGCAGTATTTT.

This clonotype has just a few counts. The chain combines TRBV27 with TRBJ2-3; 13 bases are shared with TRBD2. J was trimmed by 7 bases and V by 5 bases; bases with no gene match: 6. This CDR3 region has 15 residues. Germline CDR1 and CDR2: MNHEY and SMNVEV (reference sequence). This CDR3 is CASSLRTSGGNTQYF. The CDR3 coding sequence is TGTGCCAGCAGTCTGAGGACTAGCGGGGGAAATACGCAGTATTTT.

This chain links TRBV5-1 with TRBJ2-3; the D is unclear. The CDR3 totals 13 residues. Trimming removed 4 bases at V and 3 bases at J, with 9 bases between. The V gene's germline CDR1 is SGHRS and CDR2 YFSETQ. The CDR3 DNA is TGCGCCAGCAGCCTCAAGGCTACAGATACGCAGTATTTT. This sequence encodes CASSLKATDTQYF. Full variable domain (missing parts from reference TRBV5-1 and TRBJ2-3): KAGVTQTPRYLIKTRGQQVTLSCSPISGHRSVSWYQQTPGQGLQFLFEYFSETQRNKGNFPGRFSGRQFSNSRSEMNVSTLELGDSALYLCASSLKATDTQYFGPGTRLTVL.